This TCR beta chain comes out of a study of OX40 agonist ivuxolimab in advanced cancers. Study information: Patients were treated with intravenous ivuxolimab, dosed at 0.01 to 10 mg/kg and infused every 2 weeks.

General study results and limits: Dosing at 0.1 to 3.0 mg/kg was accompanied by clonal expansion of CD4+ and CD8+ blood T cells by week 6.

This CDR3 contains 13 residues. With 6 bases clipped from V and 7 bases from J, the junction kept 8 bases outside the gene matches. Looked up from germline, CDR1 is LNHDA and CDR2 is SQIVND (reference sequence). Sequencing was performed with immunoSEQ multiplex PCR; in TCRdb, only in-frame clones are kept and a portion is missing. Here the sample spans 62,000 or so clones, around 86% being singletons. On this clone: Its specificity is not known.

The chain has TRBV19 and TRBJ1-2; 7 positions agree with TRBD1. The sequence derives from an adult with an advanced solid tumor such as melanoma, head and neck, liver or kidney cancer. The sample was CD4+ or CD8+ T cells sorted from blood, taken in a trial of the OX40 agonist ivuxolimab. CDR3 sequence: CASRTGMDVGYTF. The CDR3 DNA is TGTGCCAGTAGGACAGGGATGGATGTTGGCTACACCTTC.